This T cell receptor beta chain came from a study of response to subunit inactivated influenza vaccine. As regards this clonotype: At one of its ends the junction is not consistent with the germline gene, which may arise from a read error.

TCRdb re-called the RT-PCR reads through MiXCR, storing one row per CDR3 protein. Among 550,000 to 800,000 distinct CDR3 sequences listed, approximately 15% were seen once. The CDR3 length is 14 residues. Germline lookup yields CDR1 MNHEY and CDR2 SVGEGT. The starting material was PBMCs from blood, obtained 14 to 15 days before vaccination. The chain has TRBV6-2 or TRBV6-3 and TRBJ1-1, with 10 bases fitting TRBD1. This clonotype was sampled from a man over 45 who received an inactivated influenza vaccine. The CDR3 sequence: CVSRGQGMGTEAFF. The CDR3 bases are TGTGTCAGCAGGGGACAGGGGATGGGAACTGAAGCTTTCTTT.